This T cell receptor (beta chain) was profiled in a study of radiation and T cells in renal cell carcinoma. Whole-study results and caveats: Compared with controls, irradiated tumors showed greater TCR clonality. Irradiated tumors held more dominant CDR3 motifs than control tumors.

The length of the CDR3 is 12 residues. Germline assignment: CDR1 MNHEY and CDR2 SMNVEV (reference sequence). V lost 2 bases to trimming and J lost 6 bases; unmatched junction nucleotides: 1. This clone occurred a few times. What it binds is not known. Treatment indicated: treatment-naive control, cytoreductive nephrectomy. Profiled with immunoSEQ multiplex PCR; TCRdb holds only in-frame clones, not every one. In the table there are some 14,000 clones, 55% to 60% of which are singletons. Material: tumor tissue, obtained from a patient whose treatment was nephrectomy without radiotherapy. The receptor's source is a man between 50 and 59 years old with renal cell carcinoma. The chain links TRBV27 to TRBJ2-7, with 7 bases that match TRBD1. CDR3 amino acids: CASSLAGGEQYF. The CDR3 DNA is TGTGCCAGCAGTTTAGCAGGGGGCGAGCAGTACTTC.